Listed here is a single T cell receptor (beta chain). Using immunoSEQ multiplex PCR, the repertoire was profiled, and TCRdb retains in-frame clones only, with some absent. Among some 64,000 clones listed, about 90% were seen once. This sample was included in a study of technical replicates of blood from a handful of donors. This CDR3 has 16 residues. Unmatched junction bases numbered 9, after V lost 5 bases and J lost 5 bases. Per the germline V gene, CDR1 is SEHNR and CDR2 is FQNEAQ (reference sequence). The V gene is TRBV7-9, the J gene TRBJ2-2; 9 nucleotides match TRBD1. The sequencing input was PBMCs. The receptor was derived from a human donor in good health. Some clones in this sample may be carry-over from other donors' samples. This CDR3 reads CASSTGQGWWTGELFF. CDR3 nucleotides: TGTGCCAGCAGCACAGGACAGGGGTGGTGGACCGGGGAGCTGTTTTTT.